This is a list of T cell receptor beta chains from one sample in a study of blood T cell repertoires in COVID-19. The protocol was immunoSEQ multiplex PCR, while the TCRdb copy is restricted to in-frame clones and leaves out a portion. The repertoire holds under 150,000 clones, with under 90% as singletons. The material sequenced was PBMCs or T cells enriched from blood (not recorded which). The receptor set was obtained from a man in his fifties or sixties in a cohort exposed to, infected with or recovered from COVID-19 (not recorded which). CDR3s leave out the opening cysteine and the closing phenylalanine or tryptophan.

ASSPVTGNSPLH,TRBJ1-6,12,TRBV3-1/TRBV3-2
ASSPRSGGEGYT,TRBJ1-2,12,TRBV4-3
ASSLRPGPGNTEAF,TRBJ1-1,14,TRBV5-6
ASSPAGEQPQH,TRBJ1-5,11,TRBV18
SVDQGEEKTGELF,TRBJ2-2,13,TRBV29-1
ASPGGGFNTGELF,TRBJ2-2,13,TRBV6-5
ASSRDFNEKLF,TRBJ1-4,11,TRBV12-3/TRBV12-4
ASSTGADTQY,TRBJ2-3,10,TRBV6-6
ASSLQFRETQY,TRBJ2-5,11,TRBV5-4
ASTSQLAGNEQF,TRBJ2-1,12,TRBV9
ASSKDRVVEEQF,TRBJ2-1,12,TRBV28
ASNPLGTGVNQPQH,TRBJ1-5,14,TRBV19
ASTPTGDGNTIY,TRBJ1-3,12,TRBV6-2/TRBV6-3
ASSSRRIQGGLREKLF,TRBJ1-4,16,TRBV7-9
ASSLGQGRDSPLH,TRBJ1-6,13,TRBV7-2
ASSLDGGQPNTEAF,TRBJ1-1,14,TRBV11-3
ASSPAGGNSNYGYT,TRBJ1-2,14,TRBV9